These T cell receptor beta chains were read from a single sample in a study of CD8+CD57+ T cells in acquired aplastic anemia. TCRdb re-called the reads through MiXCR, storing one row per CDR3 protein. The sample comprises some 120,000 distinct CDR3 sequences, about 50% of which are singletons, and around 29% rests with the top ten. The sequenced sample was sorted CD4+, CD8+, or CD8+CD57+ T cells (not recorded which) from PBMCs. All receptors derive from a human donor with aplastic anemia. Each CDR3 is given with its conserved first and last residue. A D gene is named only where the DNA matches it firmly. Some rows mark clone size as missing; the rest say once, few, many or name a class of expanded clone.

TRBJ1-5 | TRBV11-3 | NA | 15 | NA | CASSPWAPGNQPQHF | TGTGCCAGCAGCCCCTGGGCCCCGGGCAATCAGCCCCAGCATTTT
TRBJ1-2 | TRBV4-3 | NA | 14 | NA | CASSQVGQSYGYTF | TGCGCCAGCAGCCAAGTGGGACAAAGCTATGGCTACACCTTC
TRBJ2-5 | TRBV11-2 | TRBD1 | 18 | NA | CASRPEWGQGRGAETQYF | TGTGCCAGCAGGCCCGAGTGGGGACAGGGGCGTGGTGCGGAGACCCAGTACTTC
TRBJ1-2 | TRBV7-6 | TRBD1 | 13 | NA | CASSPGTVYGYTF | TGTGCCAGCAGCCCAGGGACAGTCTATGGCTACACCTTC
TRBJ2-1 | TRBV10-3 | TRBD2 | 16 | NA | CAISGGGQSSYNEQFF | TGTGCCATCAGTGGGGGGGGTCAAAGCTCCTACAATGAGCAGTTCTTC
TRBJ2-3 | TRBV7-3 | NA | 15 | NA | CASSKSGHSTDTQYF | TGTGCCAGCAGCAAAAGCGGACATAGCACAGATACGCAGTATTTT
TRBJ1-1 | TRBV9 | TRBD1 | 14 | many | CASSVGTAYTEAFF | TGTGCCAGCAGCGTTGGGACAGCCTACACTGAAGCTTTCTTT
TRBJ1-6 | TRBV15 | NA | 14 | NA | CATRGGLGNSPLHF | TGTGCCACCAGGGGGGGTCTAGGAAATTCACCCCTCCACTTT
TRBJ2-7 | TRBV2 | NA | 13 | NA | CASRTGYSYEQYF | TGTGCCAGCAGGACAGGTTATTCCTACGAGCAGTACTTC
TRBJ2-7 | TRBV2 | NA | 13 | NA | CASGWVGGYEQYF | TGTGCCAGCGGTTGGGTGGGCGGCTACGAGCAGTACTTC
TRBJ2-7 | TRBV2 | NA | 14 | NA | CASSLRRSSYEQYF | TGTGCCAGCAGTCTACGACGTAGCTCCTACGAGCAGTACTTC
TRBJ2-1 | TRBV11-1 | TRBD2 | 20 | few | CASSLSRSSGSLRSYNEQFF | TGTGCCAGCAGCTTATCCCGTTCTAGCGGGAGCCTCCGCTCCTACAATGAGCAGTTCTTC
TRBJ1-4 | TRBV15 | NA | 14 | NA | CATSPRRGNEKLFF | TGTGCCACCAGCCCCCGACGGGGTAATGAAAAACTGTTTTTT
TRBJ1-4 | TRBV6-1 | NA | 15 | few | CASSGYTGRWEKLFF | TGTGCCAGCAGTGGCTATACAGGACGGTGGGAAAAACTGTTTTTT
TRBJ2-3 | TRBV5-1 | NA | 16 | NA | CASSLGGQVTIDTQYF | TGCGCCAGCAGCTTGGGAGGGCAGGTTACCATCGATACGCAGTATTTT
TRBJ2-7 | TRBV28 | TRBD1 | 13 | many | CASRPGQGGEQYF | TGTGCCAGCCGACCGGGACAGGGGGGCGAGCAGTACTTC
TRBJ2-5 | TRBV27 | NA | 12 | many | CASRGLRETQYF | TGTGCCAGCAGGGGCCTGCGGGAGACCCAGTACTTC
TRBJ1-3 | TRBV29-1 | NA | 14 | NA | CSVAEREVGNTIYF | TGCAGCGTTGCGGAAAGGGAGGTCGGAAACACCATATATTTT
TRBJ2-7 | TRBV2 | TRBD2 | 18 | NA | CASSFDPIAGGQAYEQYF | TGTGCCAGCAGTTTCGACCCGATAGCGGGGGGCCAAGCCTACGAGCAGTACTTC
TRBJ1-2 | TRBV11-2 | NA | 14 | NA | CASSLVGSNYGYTF | TGTGCCAGCAGCTTAGTAGGCAGTAACTATGGCTACACCTTC
TRBJ1-5 | TRBV24-1 | NA | 13 | NA | CATSEPGNQPQHF | TGTGCTACCAGTGAACCGGGCAATCAGCCCCAGCATTTT
TRBJ1-1 | TRBV19 | NA | 15 | NA | CASSIMRGGNTEAFF | TGTGCCAGTAGTATTATGCGGGGAGGGAACACTGAAGCTTTCTTT
TRBJ1-4 | TRBV10-2 | NA | 13 | NA | CASSGGFGEKLFF | TGCGCCAGCAGTGGAGGTTTTGGGGAAAAACTGTTTTTT
TRBJ2-1 | TRBV12-3/TRBV12-4 | NA | 12 | many | CASSPTSNEQFF | TGTGCCAGCAGTCCGACTAGCAATGAGCAGTTCTTC